This TCR beta chain was recorded in a study of beta chain features in type 1 diabetes. The V gene's germline CDR1 is LGHNA and CDR2 YNFKEQ. This CDR3 contains 15 residues. J was trimmed by 2 bases and V by 3 bases; bases with no gene match: 3. Investigators reverse transcribed all isolated RNA, so they sequenced expressed TCRB transcripts. Profiling relied on immunoSEQ multiplex PCR, and the TCRdb table lists in-frame clones only, not all of them. The sample contains roughly 140,000 clones, 7.5% to 10% of which appear only once. Sampling consisted of one heparinised blood draw per donor, averaging approximately 120 mL. By share, this clone counts as medium-sized. Its antigen is unidentified. The study, taken as a whole, reports: The naive, central memory and Treg TCRB repertoires looked more alike in patients than they did in healthy donors. Shorter TCRB CDR3s, moderately but significantly so, marked every one of the four CD4+ subsets in Type 1 diabetes patients.

Material: central memory CD4+ T cells from blood. V gene TRBV4-2 combines with J gene TRBJ2-3; 9 bases align to TRBD1. This TCR was sampled from a man in his late teens or twenties in good health. This chain's CDR3 is CASSHRQGVTDTQYF. CDR3 in DNA: TGTGCCAGCAGCCATCGACAGGGGGTCACAGATACGCAGTATTTT.